Following are 28 T cell receptor beta chains from one sample sequenced in a study of cytomegalovirus exposure and HLA in healthy donors. The protocol was immunoSEQ multiplex PCR, while the TCRdb copy is restricted to in-frame clones and leaves out a portion. The top ten hold 6.3% of the sample, which has 97,000 or so clones, roughly 87% seen once. Sequencing was performed on PBMCs. The receptor source for this set is a man younger than 35 in good health and CMV-seropositive.

The gene calls are TRBV7-3 and TRBJ2-1; 14 nucleotides agree with TRBD2. J was trimmed by 15 bases and V by 4 bases; bases with no gene match: 14. Germline V gene sequence: CDR1 SGHTA, CDR2 FQGTGA. CDR3 size: 16 residues. Here the CDR3 DNA reads TGTGCCAGCAGCTCCCAGCCAGTTGGGACTAGCGGGAGTCTGTTCTTC. This gives the protein CASSSQPVGTSGSLFF.

The chain links TRBV7-9 to TRBJ2-2; no clear D. The CDR3 has 13 amino acids. V was pared by 5 bases and J by 6 bases, with 10 bases between. The germline V gene has CDR1 SEHNR and CDR2 FQNEAQ (reference sequence). The CDR3 spells CASSLELPGELFF. CDR3 nucleotide sequence: TGTGCCAGCAGCCTCGAACTCCCCGGGGAGCTGTTTTTT.

The rearrangement joins TRBV5-1 to TRBJ2-7, with D possibly matching TRBD1 (5 bases). The V gene's germline CDR1 is SGHRS and CDR2 YFSETQ. The CDR3 is 17 amino acids. Trimming cost V 0 bases and J 6 bases, with 22 bases left between them. The CDR3 protein is CASSLGLGPGRATEQYF. The CDR3 DNA reads TGCGCCAGCAGCTTGGGTCTTGGTCCGGGCAGGGCGACCGAGCAGTACTTC.

The V call is TRBV4-2, the J call TRBJ2-2; weak D call: TRBD1 (5 bases). The V end was cut by 7 bases, the J end by 2 bases, with 17 bases between. Per germline, CDR1 LGHNA and CDR2 YNFKEQ. The CDR3 has 16 amino acids. The CDR3: CASTQGQQGNTGELFF. CDR3 bases: TGTGCCAGCACCCAGGGCCAGCAGGGTAACACCGGGGAGCTGTTTTTT.

The chain has TRBV19 and TRBJ2-1; D uncertain. V shed 6 bases and J shed 0 bases, with 12 bases lying between them. Germline V gene data show CDR1 as LNHDA and CDR2 as SQIVND (reference sequence). This CDR3 is built from 15 residues. The CDR3 DNA follows: TGTGCCAGTAGACTGACTCCGATCTCCTACAATGAGCAGTTCTTC. It specifies CASRLTPISYNEQFF.

V gene TRBV27 combines with J gene TRBJ1-1; 8 bases match TRBD1. The CDR3 totals 16 residues. Germline V lookup: CDR1 MNHEY, CDR2 SMNVEV (reference sequence). The V and J ends lost 1 base and 5 bases, in that order; junction bases with no gene match: 9. CDR3 coding DNA: TGTGCCAGCAGTTTATGGCAGGGGGCTGTCGGAACTGAAGCTTTCTTT. Amino acid sequence: CASSLWQGAVGTEAFF.

V is TRBV7-9 and J is TRBJ2-7; D ambiguous. This CDR3 is 13 amino acids long. V was clipped by 4 bases and J by 1 base, with 8 bases between them. Germline V gene lookup returns CDR1 SEHNR and CDR2 FQNEAQ (reference sequence). CDR3 bases: TGTGCCAGCAGCTCACTTAATTCCTACGAGCAGTACTTC. This translates into CASSSLNSYEQYF.

This chain joins TRBV10-3 and TRBJ2-4; 7 bases fit TRBD2. The CDR3 is 15 residues long. J was trimmed by 5 bases and V by 4 bases; bases with no gene match: 8. Germline values: CDR1 ENHRY, CDR2 SYGVKD. The CDR3 here is CAISGGTTAQNIQYF. In DNA, the CDR3 is TGTGCCATCAGTGGGGGGACTACGGCTCAAAACATTCAGTACTTC.

This chain links TRBV19 with TRBJ1-3, with TRBD1 identical over 8 bases. Looked up from germline, CDR1 is LNHDA and CDR2 is SQIVND (reference sequence). This CDR3 is built from 16 residues. The V gene end was trimmed by 4 bases and the J gene end by 1 base; junction bases not matched to a gene: 6. CDR3 in amino acids: CASSTGTGDSGNTIYF. The CDR3 nucleotides read TGTGCCAGTAGTACCGGGACAGGCGATTCTGGAAACACCATATATTTT.

This clone was detected only once. The V and J genes are TRBV5-6 and TRBJ1-5; D gene ambiguous. V was trimmed by 7 bases and J by 1 base, leaving 6 bases between them. CDR3 length: 12 residues. CDR1 is SGHDT, CDR2 YYEEEE, per germline. CDR3 sequence reads: CASSVSNQPQHF. The CDR3 DNA reads TGTGCCAGCTCAGTAAGCAATCAGCCCCAGCATTTT.

This clone is medium-sized within its sample. This CDR3 is also generated by other DNA sequences in the sample. V usage is TRBV4-2 and J usage is TRBJ2-3; 10 bases match TRBD2. The germline gives CDR1 LGHNA, CDR2 YNFKEQ. This CDR3 is 16 amino acids long. V dropped 0 bases and J dropped 1; count of bases not matched to a gene: 1. CDR3 coding DNA: TGTGCCAGCAGCCAAGATCTAGCGGGGGGCACAGATACGCAGTATTTT. It specifies CASSQDLAGGTDTQYF.

This rearrangement joins TRBV7-2 to TRBJ1-2; no clear D. CDR3 size: 11 residues. Germline loops: CDR1 SGHTA, CDR2 FQGNSA. V lost 4 bases, J lost 3 bases, and 3 bases lay in between. Here the CDR3 DNA reads TGTGCCAGCAGCTCGGACTATGGCTACACCTTC. Amino acids: CASSSDYGYTF.

The genes are TRBV28 and TRBJ2-7; possibly TRBD2 for D (5 bases). Germline lookup yields CDR1 MDHEN and CDR2 SYDVKM. Trimming cost V 7 bases and J 2 bases, with 15 bases left between them. The CDR3 runs 14 residues. CDR3 bases: TGTGCCAGCACGAGCGGAGGACGAACCTACGAGCAGTACTTC. Residues: CASTSGGRTYEQYF.

The chain uses TRBV11-2 and TRBJ2-2; D is possibly TRBD1 (5 bases). Trimming took 2 bases from V and 1 from J, leaving 8 bases between them. The germline V gene has CDR1 SGHAT and CDR2 FQNNGV. The CDR3 extends over 15 amino acids. The CDR3, as DNA: TGTGCCAGCAGCTTATCAGGGTGGAACACCGGGGAGCTGTTTTTT. Its translation is CASSLSGWNTGELFF.

The chain's CDR3 is CASSSTSGGSSREQYF. The CDR3 DNA sequence: TGTGCCAGCAGTTCGACTAGCGGGGGGTCCTCCAGGGAGCAGTACTTC. V and J are TRBV2 and TRBJ2-7; 13 bases fit TRBD2. The CDR3 loop spans 16 amino acids. Germline CDR1 reads SNHLY; CDR2 reads FYNNEI. The ends lost 5 bases at V and 7 bases at J; junction bases unmatched: 11.

This rearrangement joins TRBV11-3 to TRBJ2-5, with TRBD1 identical over 7 bases. The J segment lost 1 base and the V segment lost 4 bases, leaving 6 bases of the junction unmatched. The germline gives CDR1 SGHNT, CDR2 YENEEA. The CDR3 length is 15 residues. The CDR3 is CASSSVTGVQETQYF. Here the CDR3 DNA reads TGTGCCAGCAGCTCTGTTACAGGGGTCCAAGAGACCCAGTACTTC.

J is TRBJ2-7 and V is TRBV19; 8 nucleotides match TRBD1. The germline gives CDR1 LNHDA, CDR2 SQIVND (reference sequence). V trimming: 4 bases; J trimming: 3 bases; junction bases outside the gene matches: 11. This CDR3 comprises 16 residues. The CDR3 loop reads CASSTTSRGRNYEQYF. Written as DNA, the CDR3 is TGTGCCAGTAGTACAACTTCCAGGGGGCGGAACTACGAGCAGTACTTC.

The rearrangement joins TRBV6-5 to TRBJ2-7; no definite D call. The CDR3 extends over 15 amino acids. Looked up from germline, CDR1 is MNHEY and CDR2 is SVGAGI. Trimming cost V 6 bases and J 4 bases, with 19 bases left between them. CDR3 residues: CASRSARGPSYEQYF. CDR3 DNA: TGTGCCAGCAGGTCCGCAAGAGGTCCTTCATACGAGCAGTACTTC.

The chain has TRBV7-2 and TRBJ2-3, with D perhaps TRBD2 (6 bases). The CDR3 is made up of 13 amino acids. V lost 4 bases, J lost 4 bases, and 9 bases lay in between. Looked up from germline, CDR1 is SGHTA and CDR2 is FQGNSA. Written as DNA, the CDR3 is TGTGCCAGCAGCTGGGGGGTGGCAGATACGCAGTATTTT. Its protein product is CASSWGVADTQYF.

The rearrangement uses TRBV15 and TRBJ2-7, with a tentative D call TRBD1 (6 bases). Germline V gene sequence: CDR1 LNHNV, CDR2 YYDKDF (reference sequence). V was shortened by 6 bases and J by 3 bases, with 9 bases between the two germline ends. The CDR3 spans 12 residues. The DNA for the CDR3 is TGTGCCACCAGTGACAGGAGCTACGAGCAGTACTTC. Amino acids: CATSDRSYEQYF.

The V gene is TRBV14, the J gene TRBJ2-1; D gene unclear. Trimming took 2 bases from V and 1 from J, leaving 6 bases between them. CDR1 SGHDN and CDR2 FVKESK come from the germline V gene. The CDR3 consists of 14 residues. In DNA, the CDR3 is TGTGCCAGCAGCCAATCCAATTCCTACAATGAGCAGTTCTTC. This gives the protein CASSQSNSYNEQFF.

The genes are TRBV4-3 and TRBJ2-1; 9 bases align to TRBD2. The CDR3 runs to 17 residues. V lost 0 bases to trimming and J lost 5 bases; unmatched junction nucleotides: 8. In germline, CDR1 is LGHNA, CDR2 YSLEER. Written as DNA, the CDR3 is TGCGCCAGCAGCCAAGACTGGGCGGGAGGGCCACACAATGAGCAGTTCTTC. It specifies CASSQDWAGGPHNEQFF.

This clone turned up a few times. The genes are TRBV10-1 and TRBJ1-2; 7 nucleotides match TRBD1. J was trimmed by 8 bases and V by 8 bases; bases with no gene match: 11. CDR1 and CDR2 from the germline V gene are WNHNN and SYGVQD (reference sequence). The CDR3 runs to 13 residues. This chain's CDR3 is CASPERDSGGYTF. DNA for the CDR3: TGCGCCAGCCCTGAACGGGACAGTGGAGGCTACACCTTC.

The J gene is TRBJ2-7, the V gene TRBV4-1, with TRBD2 matching over 14 bases. Trimming took 1 base from V and 1 from J; bases not matched to a gene: 6. CDR1 and CDR2 (germline): MGHRA, YSYEKL. This CDR3 has 18 amino acids. Here the CDR3 DNA reads TGCGCCAGCAGCCAAGGGCCGGGACTAGCGGGAGCATCCTACGAGCAGTACTTC. Translated: CASSQGPGLAGASYEQYF.

This clone was observed a few times. The J gene is TRBJ2-7, the V gene TRBV5-1, with TRBD1 matching over 8 bases. Per germline, CDR1 SGHRS and CDR2 YFSETQ. The CDR3 consists of 16 residues. After removal of 4 bases from V and 4 bases from J, the junction contained 13 bases not matched to a gene. CDR3 nucleotide sequence: TGCGCCAGCAGCCCTGGGGCCGCAGGGGGCACGTACGAGCAGTACTTC. Protein: CASSPGAAGGTYEQYF.

This chain joins TRBV29-1 and TRBJ2-5; 7 bases match TRBD1. This CDR3 is built from 13 residues. Germline CDR1 is SQVTM and CDR2 is ANQGSEA. Trimming at V came to 7 bases and at J to 4 bases, leaving 9 bases not matched to a gene. In nucleotides, the CDR3 is TGCAGCGCCGAGCCCCCAGGGGGAGAGACCCAGTACTTC. Protein sequence: CSAEPPGGETQYF.

The chain links TRBV18 to TRBJ1-5; D unclear. The CDR3 contains 14 residues. Trimming removed 3 bases at V and 3 bases at J, with 9 bases between. CDR1 is KGHSH and CDR2 is LQKENI in the germline V gene. The CDR3, as DNA: TGTGCCAGCTCACCCCAACACAACAATCAGCCCCAGCATTTT. Translating it yields CASSPQHNNQPQHF.

The chain is built from TRBV6-6 and TRBJ1-2, with D hard to call. Germline assignment: CDR1 MNHNY and CDR2 SVGAGI (reference sequence). Trimming shortened V by 4 bases and J by 4 bases, and 10 bases separated the two germline ends. The CDR3 is 13 amino acids. The DNA of the CDR3 is TGTGCCAGCAGTTCCAGTCCAACCTATGGCTACACCTTC. As protein: CASSSSPTYGYTF.